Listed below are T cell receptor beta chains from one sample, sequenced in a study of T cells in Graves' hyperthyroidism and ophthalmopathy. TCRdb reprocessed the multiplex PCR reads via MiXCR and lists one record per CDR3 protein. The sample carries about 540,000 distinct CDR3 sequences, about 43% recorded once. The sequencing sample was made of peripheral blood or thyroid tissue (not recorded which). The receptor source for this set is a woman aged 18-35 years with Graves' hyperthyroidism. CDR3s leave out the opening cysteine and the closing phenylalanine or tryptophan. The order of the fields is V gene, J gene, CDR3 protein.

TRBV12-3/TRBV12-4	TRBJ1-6	ASSLKGARPLH
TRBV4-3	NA	ASSQVAGGTGELF
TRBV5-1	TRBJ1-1	ASSFSGLNTEAF
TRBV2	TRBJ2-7	ASSDSAFALEQY
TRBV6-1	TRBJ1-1	ASIQFEGWGTEAF
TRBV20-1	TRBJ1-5	SARDRKAPQH
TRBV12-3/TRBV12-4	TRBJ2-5	ASSLGGEDETQY
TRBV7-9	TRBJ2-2	ASSRIRDRGTGELF
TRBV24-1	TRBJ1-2	ASHTTGGYGYT
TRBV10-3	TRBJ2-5	AISIPQGDQY
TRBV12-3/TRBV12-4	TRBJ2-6	ASNTISGANVLT
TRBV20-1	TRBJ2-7	SARDGTASGGYEQY
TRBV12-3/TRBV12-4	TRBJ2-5	ASCRLAGDETQY
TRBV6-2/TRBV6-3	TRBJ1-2	ASSRTFGYT
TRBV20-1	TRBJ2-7	SAKRQGFPYEQY
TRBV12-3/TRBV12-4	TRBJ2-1	ASSIAGGPLNEQF
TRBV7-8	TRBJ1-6	ASSSKGGLSSPLH
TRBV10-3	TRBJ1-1	AISGNTEAF
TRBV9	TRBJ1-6	ASSARQGDNSPLH
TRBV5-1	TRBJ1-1	ASSPARGGERAF
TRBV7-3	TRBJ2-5	ASGEGQGETQY
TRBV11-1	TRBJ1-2	ASSASQGHNYGYT
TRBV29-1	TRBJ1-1	SVEWGDTEAF
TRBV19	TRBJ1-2	ASSIDPPGQRDGYT
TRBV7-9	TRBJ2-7	ASSRTSTGTSEQY
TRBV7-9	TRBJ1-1	ASNKGKSTEAF
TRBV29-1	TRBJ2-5	SVEDRARGGVGPWETQY
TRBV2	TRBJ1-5	ASTPGTDNQPQH
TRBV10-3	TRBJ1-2	ASRGALSYGYT
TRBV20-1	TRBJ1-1	SAGQGRAF
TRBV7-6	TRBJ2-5	ASSHRHSYQETQY
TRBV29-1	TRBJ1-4	SVWMSEKLF
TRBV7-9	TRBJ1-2	ASSFSETGYYGYT
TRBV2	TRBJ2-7	ASNTGAVYEQY
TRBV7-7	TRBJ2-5	ASSFTGPQETQY
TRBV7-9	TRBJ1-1	ASSPGTGTEAF
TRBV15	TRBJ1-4	ATKFGGRANTGDEKLF
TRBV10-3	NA	AISEAGSRETQY
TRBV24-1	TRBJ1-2	ATSDSTGPQGGYT
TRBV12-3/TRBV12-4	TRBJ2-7	ASSVRTSDSYEQY
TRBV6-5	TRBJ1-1	ASSLQGARAF
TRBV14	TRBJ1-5	ASSRGGGRNQPQH
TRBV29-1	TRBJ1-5	SVPGTGVDNQPQH
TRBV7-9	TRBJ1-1	ASSLARGAEAF
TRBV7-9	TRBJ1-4	ASSLPGEEEKLF
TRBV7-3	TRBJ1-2	ASSQGSRANYGYT
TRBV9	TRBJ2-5	ASSVGGDVS
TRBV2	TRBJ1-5	AGSNSGRVSYEH
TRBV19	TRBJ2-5	ASSPLPSVGQETQY
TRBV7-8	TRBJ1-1	AWSVLGGLNTEAF
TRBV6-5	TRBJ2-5	ASTRGLAGRETQY
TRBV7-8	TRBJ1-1	ASSFTENTEAF
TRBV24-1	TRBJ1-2	ATSEPVTGTYGYT
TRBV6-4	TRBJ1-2	ASSGLTSGSSYGYT
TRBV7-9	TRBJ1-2	ASSLAPGTASGYT
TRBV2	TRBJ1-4	ASSQDVTVNEKLF
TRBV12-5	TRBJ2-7	ASRDGGNIGYEQY